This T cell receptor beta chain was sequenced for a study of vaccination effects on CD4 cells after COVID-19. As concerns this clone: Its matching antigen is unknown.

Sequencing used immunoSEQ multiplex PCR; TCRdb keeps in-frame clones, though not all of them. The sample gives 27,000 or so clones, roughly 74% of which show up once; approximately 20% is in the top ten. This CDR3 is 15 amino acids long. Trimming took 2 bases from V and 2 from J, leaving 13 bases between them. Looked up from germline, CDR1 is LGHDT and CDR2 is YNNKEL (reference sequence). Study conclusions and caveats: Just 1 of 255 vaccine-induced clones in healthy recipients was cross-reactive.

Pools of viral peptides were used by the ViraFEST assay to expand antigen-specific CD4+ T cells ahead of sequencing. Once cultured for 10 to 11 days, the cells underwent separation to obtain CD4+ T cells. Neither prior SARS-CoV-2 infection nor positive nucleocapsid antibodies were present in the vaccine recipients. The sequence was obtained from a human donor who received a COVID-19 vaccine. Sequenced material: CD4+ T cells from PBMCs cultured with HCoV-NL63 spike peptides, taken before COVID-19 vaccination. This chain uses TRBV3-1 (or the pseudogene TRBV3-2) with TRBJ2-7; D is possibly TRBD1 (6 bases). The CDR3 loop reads CASSQRSGTTYEQYF. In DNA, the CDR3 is TGTGCCAGCAGCCAACGCTCCGGGACAACCTACGAGCAGTACTTC.